This note documents a single T cell receptor beta chain sequence. Germline V lookup: CDR1 MNHNS, CDR2 SASEGT. The CDR3 length is 13 residues. V lost 7 bases and J 0 bases, leaving 7 bases between the germline ends. The entry originates in a study of technical replicates of blood from a handful of donors. Method: immunoSEQ multiplex PCR; TCRdb's copy keeps in-frame clones and lacks some. In the table there are around 67,000 clones, around 87% of which are singletons. V gene TRBV6-1 combines with J gene TRBJ1-5; D remains unclear. Sequenced sample: PBMCs. This TCR derives from a human donor in good health. Some clones in this sample may be carry-over from other donors' samples. CDR3 region: CASNSGSNQPQHF. The CDR3 DNA reads as TGTGCCAGCAACTCAGGTAGCAATCAGCCCCAGCATTTT.